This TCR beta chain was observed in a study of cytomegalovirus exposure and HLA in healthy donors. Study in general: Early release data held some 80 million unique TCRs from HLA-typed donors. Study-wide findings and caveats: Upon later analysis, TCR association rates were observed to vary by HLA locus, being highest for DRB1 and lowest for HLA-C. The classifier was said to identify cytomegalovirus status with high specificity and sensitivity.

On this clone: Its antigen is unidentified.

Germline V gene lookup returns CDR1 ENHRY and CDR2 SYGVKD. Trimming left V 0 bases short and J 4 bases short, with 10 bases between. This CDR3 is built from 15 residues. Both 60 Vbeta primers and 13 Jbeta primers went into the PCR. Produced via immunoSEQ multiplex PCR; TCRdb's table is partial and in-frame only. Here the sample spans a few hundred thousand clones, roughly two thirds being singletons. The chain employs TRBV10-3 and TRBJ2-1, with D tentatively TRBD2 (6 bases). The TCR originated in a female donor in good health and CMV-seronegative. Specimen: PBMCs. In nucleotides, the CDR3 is TGTGCCATCAGTGAGTCGGAGGGCGGGTACAATGAGCAGTTCTTC. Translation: CAISESEGGYNEQFF.